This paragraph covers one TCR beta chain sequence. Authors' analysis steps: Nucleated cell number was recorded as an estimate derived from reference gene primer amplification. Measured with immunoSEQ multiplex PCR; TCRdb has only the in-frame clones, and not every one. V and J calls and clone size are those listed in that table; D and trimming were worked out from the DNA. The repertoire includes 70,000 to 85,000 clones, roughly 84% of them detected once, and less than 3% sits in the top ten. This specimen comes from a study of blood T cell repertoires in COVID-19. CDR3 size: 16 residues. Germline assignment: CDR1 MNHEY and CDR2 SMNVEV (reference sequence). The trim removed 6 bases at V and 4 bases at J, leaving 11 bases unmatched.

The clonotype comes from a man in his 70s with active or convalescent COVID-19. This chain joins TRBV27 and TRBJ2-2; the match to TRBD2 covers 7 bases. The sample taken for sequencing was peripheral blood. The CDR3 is CASSRWGGRGTGELFF. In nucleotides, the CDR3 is TGTGCCAGCAGCCGATGGGGGGGAAGGGGCACCGGGGAGCTGTTTTTT.